This T cell receptor beta chain was sequenced during a study of cytomegalovirus exposure and HLA in healthy donors. For the study at large: Of all 400 or so donors who were genotyped, roughly 81% belonged to the Caucasian-associated ancestry cluster.

PCR amplification relied on 60 Vbeta primers (plus 13 Jbeta primers). The method was immunoSEQ multiplex PCR; TCRdb's version includes in-frame clones alone and lacks a portion of them. The table records more than 150,000 clones, about 85% of them present only once. Points from the study as a whole: A later analysis by the authors found several of the most significant clusters apparently linked to common viral pathogens. HLA alleles showed associations with approximately 15,000 TCR beta sequences in a later analysis, at a 0.05 false discovery rate. In all likelihood, a cluster of highly shared sequence variants was a sequencing artifact.

Notes on this clone: Its antigen remains unknown.

V trimming: 3 bases; J trimming: 3 bases; junction bases outside the gene matches: 5. This CDR3 has 15 residues. CDR1 and CDR2 (germline): SGDLS, YYNGEE. Material for sequencing was PBMCs. This TCR derives from a man aged 50 to 59 in good health and CMV-seronegative. The chain uses TRBV9 and TRBJ2-1; 8 bases align to TRBD1. The CDR3 here is CASSANRGNYNEQFF. CDR3 sequence (DNA): TGTGCCAGCAGCGCCAACAGGGGGAACTACAATGAGCAGTTCTTC.